This is a list of T cell receptor beta chains from one sample in a study of OX40 agonist ivuxolimab in advanced cancers. The protocol was immunoSEQ multiplex PCR, while the TCRdb copy is restricted to in-frame clones and leaves out a portion. The table records roughly 46,000 clones, about 88% of them present only once. Specimen: CD4+ or CD8+ T cells sorted from blood, collected in a trial of the OX40 agonist ivuxolimab. The receptors shown here come from an adult with an advanced solid tumor such as melanoma, head and neck, liver or kidney cancer. Both conserved end residues are part of each CDR3. Each record gives: J gene, V gene, CDR3 protein.

j_gene: TRBJ2-3
v_gene: TRBV6-5
CDR3aa: CASSYPSGGSTDTQYF

j_gene: TRBJ1-2
v_gene: TRBV27
CDR3aa: CASKGVLNYGYTF

j_gene: TRBJ2-3
v_gene: TRBV7-8
CDR3aa: CASSLALPTVAGTDTQYF

j_gene: TRBJ2-2
v_gene: TRBV27
CDR3aa: CASSLLFFGNTGELFF

j_gene: TRBJ1-1
v_gene: TRBV4-1
CDR3aa: CASSRPGGGKKTEAFF

j_gene: TRBJ1-2
v_gene: TRBV10-3
CDR3aa: CASSYADRVDYGYTF

j_gene: TRBJ2-7
v_gene: TRBV19
CDR3aa: CASSSRTGGPFYEQYF

j_gene: TRBJ2-2
v_gene: TRBV29-1
CDR3aa: CSADLAGGFTGELFF

j_gene: TRBJ2-5
v_gene: TRBV10-3
CDR3aa: CAISEPLQGLQETQYF

j_gene: TRBJ2-5
v_gene: TRBV9
CDR3aa: CASSVAGGTGQETQYF

j_gene: TRBJ2-7
v_gene: TRBV11-2
CDR3aa: CASSLGSGYYEQYF

j_gene: TRBJ1-1
v_gene: TRBV4-1
CDR3aa: CASSPSGGGINTEAFF

j_gene: TRBJ2-7
v_gene: TRBV5-1
CDR3aa: CASSLSSGGHYEQYF

j_gene: TRBJ2-5
v_gene: TRBV4-1
CDR3aa: CASSQDRDRGQDFTQYF

j_gene: TRBJ2-7
v_gene: TRBV4-1
CDR3aa: CASSPRGTAPSYEQYF

j_gene: TRBJ2-2
v_gene: TRBV6-1
CDR3aa: CAISETSGTANTGELFF

j_gene: TRBJ2-5
v_gene: TRBV4-3
CDR3aa: CASSQDWGAQETQYF

j_gene: TRBJ1-1
v_gene: TRBV5-6
CDR3aa: CASSLVANTEAFF

j_gene: TRBJ2-7
v_gene: TRBV6-5
CDR3aa: CASSNRESYEQYF

j_gene: TRBJ2-7
v_gene: TRBV11-3
CDR3aa: CASSLVQGAYEQYF

j_gene: TRBJ2-7
v_gene: TRBV6-6
CDR3aa: CASSRAGEYEQYF

j_gene: TRBJ2-3
v_gene: TRBV5-4
CDR3aa: CASSPGQADTQYF

j_gene: TRBJ2-1
v_gene: TRBV9
CDR3aa: CASSGTSGDHEQFF

j_gene: TRBJ2-3
v_gene: TRBV30
CDR3aa: CAWSVDFGHTDTQYF

j_gene: TRBJ2-2
v_gene: TRBV10-3
CDR3aa: CAITGQGMTGELFF

j_gene: TRBJ2-5
v_gene: TRBV9
CDR3aa: CASSAGTTGQETQYF

j_gene: TRBJ2-5
v_gene: TRBV9
CDR3aa: CASSQGSLPVTQYF

j_gene: TRBJ2-7
v_gene: TRBV2
CDR3aa: CASEGESYEQYF

j_gene: TRBJ1-2
v_gene: TRBV30
CDR3aa: CAWSVQGASSGYTF

j_gene: TRBJ1-2
v_gene: TRBV9
CDR3aa: CASSPRTGKRANYGYTF